Following are 3 T cell receptor beta chains from one sample sequenced in a study of shared clonotypes between healthy human individuals. Profiling relied on immunoSEQ multiplex PCR, and the TCRdb table lists in-frame clones only, not all of them. The sample has nearly 600,000 clones, roughly 96% seen once. Terminally differentiated effector memory CD45RA+ cells were left out of the naive CD8 fraction, which was CD45RO-negative and positively selected for CCR7. Source material: naive CD8+ T cells sorted from blood. These TCRs come from a woman in her thirties in good health.

The rearrangement uses TRBV2 and TRBJ1-1; D is perhaps TRBD1 (5 bases). Per germline, CDR1 SNHLY and CDR2 FYNNEI. The ends were cut back, 0 bases at V and 5 bases at J, with 13 bases in the middle. This CDR3 is built from 15 residues. CDR3 nucleotides: TGTGCCAGCAGTGAAGCCGAGGGGAGAGGAACTGAAGCTTTCTTT. Translation: CASSEAEGRGTEAFF. The full variable domain, its missing parts supplied by reference TRBV2 and TRBJ1-1, is EPEVTQTPSHQVTQMGQEVILRCVPISNHLYFYWYRQILGQKVEFLVSFYNNEISEKSEIFDDQFSVERPDGSNFTLKIRSTKLEDSAMYFCASSEAEGRGTEAFFGQGTRLTVV.

This chain joins TRBV2 and TRBJ2-5; possibly TRBD1 for D (7 bases). This CDR3 region has 14 residues. Trimming removed 5 bases from V and 1 base from J, with 11 bases in between. In germline, CDR1 is SNHLY, CDR2 FYNNEI. CDR3 region: CASSPRDSQETQYF. As DNA, the CDR3 is TGTGCCAGCAGTCCGCGGGACAGCCAAGAGACCCAGTACTTC.

This clone appeared a single time. The chain couples TRBV27 to TRBJ1-2, with 9 bases fitting TRBD1. The CDR3 sequence is 13 residues long. After removal of 7 bases from V and 6 bases from J, the junction contained 6 bases not matched to a gene. The germline gives CDR1 MNHEY, CDR2 SMNVEV (reference sequence). CDR3 loop: CASTPGTGHGYTF. The CDR3 DNA follows: TGTGCCAGCACGCCCGGGACAGGGCATGGCTACACCTTC.